This T cell receptor (beta chain) was recovered during a study of T cell clones after liver transplantation. About the study: Pre-transplant mixed lymphocyte reactions yielded third-party-reactive TCRbeta sequences as comparators for graft-donor-reactive sequences.

TCRdb's table, derived via immunoSEQ multiplex PCR, lists solely in-frame clones and lacks some. There are 51,000 or so clones in the sample; roughly nine tenths occur only once, and 13% to 15% lies in the top ten. This clone appeared a single time. As yet, its antigen is unknown. The CDR3 extends over 15 amino acids. The germline CDR1 and CDR2 sequences are SGHTA and FQGNSA. The V and J ends lost 4 bases and 7 bases, in that order; junction bases with no gene match: 8. Notes on the study in general: A significant post-transplant drop in circulating graft-donor-reactive CD4 TCRbeta sequences occurred in most of the 8 subjects. Small, mixed patient groups and varying post-transplant times limit these conclusions.

The TCR originated in a human patient who received a liver transplant. Some T cells may be graft donor cells. The sequenced sample was CD8+ T cells from blood, obtained 12 months after liver transplant. The chain recombines TRBV7-2 with TRBJ2-1; 9 bases are shared with TRBD2. The CDR3, as DNA: TGTGCCAGCAGCTCCGGACTAGCGATTTTTAATGAGCAGTTCTTC. Translating it yields CASSSGLAIFNEQFF.